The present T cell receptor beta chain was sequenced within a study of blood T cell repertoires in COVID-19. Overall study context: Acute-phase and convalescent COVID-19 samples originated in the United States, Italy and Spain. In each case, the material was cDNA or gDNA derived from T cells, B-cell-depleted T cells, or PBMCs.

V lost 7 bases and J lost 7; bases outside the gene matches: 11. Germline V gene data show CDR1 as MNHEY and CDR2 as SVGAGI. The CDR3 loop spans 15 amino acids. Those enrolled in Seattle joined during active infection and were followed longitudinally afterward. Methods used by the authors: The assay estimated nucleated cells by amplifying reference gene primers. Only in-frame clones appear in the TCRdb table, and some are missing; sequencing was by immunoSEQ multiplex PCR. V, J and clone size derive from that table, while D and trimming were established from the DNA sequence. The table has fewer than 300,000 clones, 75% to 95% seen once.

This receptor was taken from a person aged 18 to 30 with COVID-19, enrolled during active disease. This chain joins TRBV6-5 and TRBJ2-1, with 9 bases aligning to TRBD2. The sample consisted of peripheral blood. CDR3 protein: CASTPNSGSHNEQFF. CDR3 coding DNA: TGTGCCAGCACCCCCAATAGCGGGAGTCATAATGAGCAGTTCTTC.